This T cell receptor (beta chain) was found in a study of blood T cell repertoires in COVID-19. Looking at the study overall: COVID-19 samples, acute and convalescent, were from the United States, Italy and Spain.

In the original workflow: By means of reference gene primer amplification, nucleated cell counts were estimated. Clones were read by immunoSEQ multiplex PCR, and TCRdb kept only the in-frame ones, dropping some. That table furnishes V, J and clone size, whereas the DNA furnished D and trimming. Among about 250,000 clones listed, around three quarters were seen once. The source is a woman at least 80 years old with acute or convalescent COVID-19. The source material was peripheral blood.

CDR3 nucleotides: TGTGCCACCAGTGACCCACTAGCGGGGGGAACGGATGAGCAGTTCTTC. This translates into CATSDPLAGGTDEQFF. The V call is TRBV24-1, the J call TRBJ2-1; 12 positions match TRBD2. Looked up from germline, CDR1 is KGHDR and CDR2 is SFDVKD. The CDR3 runs 16 residues. V trimming: 4 bases; J trimming: 8 bases; junction bases outside the gene matches: 8.